Following are 30 T cell receptor beta chains from one sample sequenced in a study of cytotoxic CD8 clonotypes in ibrutinib-treated CLL (dated by TCRdb to 2020 to 2022). Library preparation was by the immunoSEQ multiplex PCR assay. TCRdb mirrors the immuneACCESS table, restricted to in-frame sequences. Some clones are absent from its copies; in checked studies, under half trace to an unresolved V gene, and the reason for the others is unknown. The sample table contains a few hundred thousand clones; only one count was recorded for 67% of them. The ten top clones hold 6% to 6.5% of the sample. Sequenced here: PBMCs, sampled after 36 months of ibrutinib treatment. The source is a human donor with chronic lymphocytic leukemia.

This clone was detected only once. The rearrangement joins TRBV7-2 to TRBJ2-1; 9 bases map to TRBD2. The CDR3 totals 17 residues. V lost 4 bases and J lost 5; bases outside the gene matches: 12. In germline, CDR1 is SGHTA, CDR2 FQGNSA. The CDR3 nucleotides read TGTGCCAGCAGCTGGAAGGGGCTAGCGGGATTCCACAATGAGCAGTTCTTC. Its protein product is CASSWKGLAGFHNEQFF.

This clone came up a few times. The chain links TRBV7-9 to TRBJ1-2; D is uncertain. Germline V gene sequence: CDR1 SEHNR, CDR2 FQNEAQ (reference sequence). The V end was cut by 1 base, the J end by 6 bases, with 9 bases between. The length of the CDR3 is 13 residues. The CDR3 coding sequence is TGTGCCAGCAGCTTAGTTGCAGATAATGGCTACACCTTC. Protein product: CASSLVADNGYTF. Full variable domain (remainder filled in from reference TRBV7-9 and TRBJ1-2): DTGVSQNPRHKITKRGQNVTFRCDPISEHNRLYWYRQTLGQGPEFLTYFQNEAQLEKSRLLSDRFSAERPKGSFSTLEIQRTEQGDSAMYLCASSLVADNGYTFGSGTRLTVV.

The chain links TRBV27 to TRBJ2-7, with 9 bases identical to TRBD1. CDR3 length: 14 amino acids. Germline V lookup: CDR1 MNHEY, CDR2 SMNVEV (reference sequence). The ends lost 6 bases at V and 4 bases at J; junction bases unmatched: 7. The CDR3 sequence: CASRARDRAYEQYF. The CDR3 DNA reads TGTGCCAGCAGGGCCCGGGACAGGGCTTACGAGCAGTACTTC.

This sequence joins TRBV6-5 and TRBJ2-2, with D unclear. Trimming took off 8 bases at V and 8 bases at J, with 15 bases between the two ends. The germline gives CDR1 MNHEY, CDR2 SVGAGI. CDR3 length: 13 residues. CDR3 DNA: TGTGCCAGCCCTGGGGTGCTGCGGGGGGAGCTGTTTTTT. It encodes CASPGVLRGELFF.

The chain carries TRBV15 and TRBJ2-3, with 10 positions matching TRBD2. This CDR3 has 17 amino acids. Per the germline V gene, CDR1 is LNHNV and CDR2 is YYDKDF (reference sequence). V shed 4 bases and J 6 bases; nucleotides not matched to a gene: 13. The chain's CDR3 is CATSNGGLAYVWDTQYF. The CDR3 coding sequence is TGTGCCACCAGCAACGGGGGACTAGCGTATGTGTGGGATACGCAGTATTTT. Full variable domain (rest looked up from reference TRBV15 and TRBJ2-3): DAMVIQNPRYQVTQFGKPVTLSCSQTLNHNVMYWYQQKSSQAPKLLFHYYDKDFNNEADTPDNFQSRRPNTSFCFLDIRSPGLGDTAMYLCATSNGGLAYVWDTQYFGPGTRLTVL.

V is TRBV27 and J is TRBJ2-1, with D unresolved. The CDR3 has 12 residues. The V gene's germline CDR1 is MNHEY and CDR2 SMNVEV (reference sequence). The V and J ends lost 5 bases and 6 bases respectively, with 8 bases between them. CDR3 in DNA: TGTGCCAGCAGTAGAAGACCCAATGAGCAGTTCTTC. Protein sequence: CASSRRPNEQFF.

The chain is built from TRBV27 and TRBJ2-7; 7 bases match TRBD1. Trimming at V came to 3 bases and at J to 7 bases, leaving 6 bases not matched to a gene. The CDR3 has 13 residues. Germline CDR1 and CDR2: MNHEY and SMNVEV (reference sequence). DNA for the CDR3: TGTGCCAGCAGTTTTACAGGGGTAGCGGAGCAGTACTTC. Translating gives CASSFTGVAEQYF.

The chain combines TRBV29-1 with TRBJ1-4, with D perhaps TRBD1 (5 bases). V lost 7 bases to trimming and J lost 8 bases, with 20 bases between them. Germline CDR1 and CDR2: SQVTM and ANQGSEA. The CDR3 spans 14 residues. This CDR3 is CSAIPRGGEEKLFF. CDR3 coding DNA: TGCAGCGCAATCCCCCGGGGCGGTGAAGAAAAACTGTTTTTT.

The genes are TRBV9 and TRBJ2-7; perhaps D is TRBD1 or TRBD2 (5 bases each). The CDR3 is made up of 15 amino acids. Trimming left V 0 bases short and J 0 bases short, with 10 bases between. Looked up from germline, CDR1 is SGDLS and CDR2 is YYNGEE. The DNA for the CDR3 is TGTGCCAGCAGCGTAGGAGGGGCATACTCCTACGAGCAGTACTTC. Amino acids: CASSVGGAYSYEQYF. The full variable domain, completed using reference TRBV9 and TRBJ2-7, is DSGVTQTPKHLITATGQRVTLRCSPRSGDLSVYWYQQSLDQGLQFLIQYYNGEERAKGNILERFSAQQFPDLHSELNLSSLELGDSALYFCASSVGGAYSYEQYFGPGTRLTVT.

The V call is TRBV29-1, the J call TRBJ1-2; TRBD1 is a possible D gene (6 bases). CDR1 and CDR2 from the germline V gene are SQVTM and ANQGSEA. Trimming pared 7 bases from V and 6 bases from J, leaving 15 bases between. The CDR3 runs 12 residues. The CDR3 region is CSAGRGANGYTF. The CDR3 DNA sequence: TGCAGCGCCGGGAGGGGGGCGAATGGCTACACCTTC.

The V gene is TRBV15, the J gene TRBJ1-2; 7 positions agree with TRBD1. Germline CDR1 is LNHNV and CDR2 is YYDKDF (reference sequence). The CDR3 has 15 amino acids. V shed 3 bases, J shed 2 bases, and the junction held 6 bases outside the gene matches. This CDR3 reads CATSRLTGPNYGYTF. For the CDR3, the DNA is TGTGCCACCAGCAGGTTGACAGGGCCGAACTATGGCTACACCTTC.

This clone was counted a single time. The V and J genes are TRBV11-2 and TRBJ2-5, with 9 positions matching TRBD2. The CDR3 consists of 16 residues. Germline V gene lookup returns CDR1 SGHAT and CDR2 FQNNGV. The trim removed 1 base at V and 5 bases at J, leaving 8 bases unmatched. This CDR3 reads CASSLVSLAGTETQYF. The CDR3 DNA is TGTGCCAGCAGCTTAGTGAGCCTAGCGGGAACGGAGACCCAGTACTTC.

The V gene is TRBV7-2, the J gene TRBJ1-3; D remains unclear. CDR3 size: 16 residues. Per germline, CDR1 SGHTA and CDR2 FQGNSA. V was cut by 3 bases and J by 0 bases, with 12 bases left in between. This CDR3 is CASSLGWRYSGNTIYF. CDR3 DNA: TGTGCCAGCAGCTTGGGATGGCGCTACTCTGGAAACACCATATATTTT.

The rearrangement links TRBV6-5 to TRBJ1-1; D remains unclear. Germline values: CDR1 MNHEY, CDR2 SVGAGI. Trimming pared 6 bases from V and 0 bases from J, leaving 11 bases between. The CDR3 consists of 14 residues. The CDR3 nucleotides read TGTGCCAGCAGAACTAGTAGGGTGAACACTGAAGCTTTCTTT. Its protein product is CASRTSRVNTEAFF.

V gene TRBV29-1 combines with J gene TRBJ2-3; D unclear. This CDR3 spans 13 amino acids. V was cut by 1 base and J by 0 bases, with 5 bases left in between. Germline CDR1 SQVTM, CDR2 ANQGSEA. In DNA, the CDR3 is TGCAGCGTTGAAGTCAGTAGCACAGATACGCAGTATTTT. Amino acids: CSVEVSSTDTQYF.

The chain carries TRBV28 and TRBJ2-5; 11 bases are shared with TRBD2. CDR1 is MDHEN, CDR2 SYDVKM, per germline. Trimming removed 6 bases from V and 5 bases from J; junction bases left unmatched: 2. The CDR3 sequence is 13 residues long. This CDR3 reads CASRIAGGETQYF. The CDR3 coding sequence is TGTGCCAGCAGGATAGCGGGAGGGGAGACCCAGTACTTC.

This clone showed up just a few times. The V call is TRBV5-1, the J call TRBJ2-7, with 9 bases identical to TRBD2. CDR1 is SGHRS, CDR2 YFSETQ, per germline. This CDR3 is 16 amino acids long. Germline trimming cut 0 bases from V and 5 bases from J; bases unmatched to any gene: 9. This chain's CDR3 is CASSLELAGPTHEQYF. The CDR3 nucleotides read TGCGCCAGCAGCTTGGAGCTAGCGGGGCCCACCCACGAGCAGTACTTC.

V and J are TRBV7-8 and TRBJ2-4; 11 positions agree with TRBD2. Trimming at V came to 1 base and at J to 1 base, leaving 3 bases not matched to a gene. Per the germline V gene, CDR1 is SGHVS and CDR2 is FQNEAQ. The CDR3 loop spans 17 amino acids. The CDR3 sequence is CASSLGLAGIAKNIQYF. The CDR3 DNA sequence: TGTGCCAGCAGCTTAGGACTAGCGGGAATTGCCAAAAACATTCAGTACTTC.

The chain links TRBV19 to TRBJ2-3; D tentatively reads TRBD1 or TRBD2 (6 bases each). The germline V gene has CDR1 LNHDA and CDR2 SQIVND (reference sequence). The CDR3 contains 15 residues. Trimming removed 4 bases from V and 2 bases from J, with 13 bases in between. The CDR3 sequence: CASSTGAGYTDTQYF. DNA for the CDR3: TGTGCCAGTAGTACGGGGGCGGGCTACACAGATACGCAGTATTTT.

This chain uses TRBV18 with TRBJ2-7, with D tentatively TRBD2 (6 bases). V lost 3 bases and J 7 bases, leaving 13 bases between the germline ends. Germline V gene sequence: CDR1 KGHSH, CDR2 LQKENI. The CDR3 is 13 amino acids. DNA of the CDR3: TGTGCCAGCTCACCGGGAGCAGGAGGGGAGCAGTACTTC. It is translated as CASSPGAGGEQYF.

This clone was counted only a few times. The chain employs TRBV6-1 and TRBJ1-4, with 8 bases lining up with TRBD1. Germline loops: CDR1 MNHNS, CDR2 SASEGT. The CDR3 spans 13 residues. The ends lost 3 bases at V and 11 bases at J; junction bases unmatched: 5. CDR3 in DNA: TGTGCCAGCAGTGACAGGGGGCCGGGGAAACTGTTTTTT. Its protein product is CASSDRGPGKLFF.

The gene calls are TRBV18 and TRBJ2-5; D not resolved. V gave up 4 bases and J gave up 5 bases, with 11 bases separating them. CDR1 KGHSH and CDR2 LQKENI come from the germline V gene. This CDR3 is built from 13 residues. Here the CDR3 reads CASSQGTSETQYF. The CDR3 nucleotides read TGTGCCAGCTCACAGGGCACTTCTGAGACCCAGTACTTC.

The genes are TRBV6-5 and TRBJ1-1; D is uncertain. From germline, CDR1 is MNHEY and CDR2 SVGAGI. Trimming cost V 0 bases and J 9 bases, with 11 bases left between them. The CDR3 spans 13 residues. CDR3: CASSYSPGRKAFF. CDR3 coding DNA: TGTGCCAGCAGTTACTCCCCCGGGAGGAAAGCTTTCTTT.

This clone was counted once. The chain combines TRBV7-9 with TRBJ2-4; possible D gene TRBD2, 5 bases. CDR3 size: 13 residues. Germline lookup yields CDR1 SEHNR and CDR2 FQNEAQ (reference sequence). Trimming took 5 bases from V and 8 from J, leaving 13 bases between them. Here the CDR3 DNA reads TGTGCCAGCAGCCCACGTTCCGGGGACATTCAGTACTTC. Residues: CASSPRSGDIQYF.

This chain links TRBV11-2 with TRBJ2-3, with D perhaps matching TRBD2 (5 bases). Trimming cost V 5 bases and J 8 bases, with 17 bases left between them. The CDR3 runs to 14 residues. The germline gives CDR1 SGHAT, CDR2 FQNNGV. Written as DNA, the CDR3 is TGTGCCAGCAGCCGCGGTACTAGTTCGGGTACGCAGTATTTT. Protein: CASSRGTSSGTQYF.

The chain combines TRBV6-5 with TRBJ2-7; 8 bases line up with TRBD2. Per germline, CDR1 MNHEY and CDR2 SVGAGI. The CDR3 runs 14 residues. J gave up 4 bases and V 4 bases, and 6 bases lay outside the gene matches. Here the CDR3 reads CASSLAGGPYEQYF. The CDR3 nucleotides read TGTGCCAGCAGTTTGGCGGGAGGCCCGTACGAGCAGTACTTC.

This chain connects TRBV6-5 to TRBJ2-5, with a tentative D call TRBD2 (6 bases). Germline-derived CDR1 and CDR2 are MNHEY and SVGAGI. Trimming removed 0 bases at V and 2 bases at J, with 10 bases between. This CDR3 contains 15 residues. The CDR3 protein is CASSYSRLVQETQYF. The CDR3 bases are TGTGCCAGCAGTTACTCCCGACTAGTACAAGAGACCCAGTACTTC.

The chain employs TRBV29-1 and TRBJ1-2; 8 nucleotides agree with TRBD1. The CDR3 runs 12 residues. V lost 2 bases to trimming and J lost 6 bases; unmatched junction nucleotides: 2. Germline CDR1 reads SQVTM; CDR2 reads ANQGSEA. CDR3 sequence (DNA): TGCAGCGTTGAAAAGACAGGGGATGGCTACACCTTC. As protein: CSVEKTGDGYTF.

The rearrangement links TRBV2 to TRBJ1-5; no clear D. CDR1 is SNHLY, CDR2 FYNNEI, per germline. Trimming shortened V by 6 bases and J by 5 bases, and 11 bases separated the two germline ends. This CDR3 is 13 amino acids long. This CDR3 is CASRGLTHQPQHF. CDR3 sequence (DNA): TGTGCCAGCAGGGGCCTAACACATCAGCCCCAGCATTTT.

This chain joins TRBV5-4 and TRBJ2-1; D could derive from TRBD1 or TRBD2 (5 bases each). Germline CDR1 reads SGHNT; CDR2 reads YYREEE (reference sequence). The CDR3 covers 13 residues. With 1 base removed from V and 6 bases from J, the gap between germline ends came to 8 bases. The CDR3 nucleotides read TGTGCCAGCAGCTTGAGAGGGGTCAATGAGCAGTTCTTC. Translating it yields CASSLRGVNEQFF.